The 12 T cell receptor beta chains presented below share a single source sample, sequenced in a study of PD-1 blockade in mismatch repair-deficient tumors. Assay used: immunoSEQ multiplex PCR; TCRdb lists only in-frame clones, some missing. The sample carries about 38,000 clones, roughly 80% recorded once. The specimen was peripheral blood, collected 4 weeks after starting pembrolizumab. The receptors were gathered from an adult with mismatch repair-deficient cancer.

This chain uses TRBV5-1 with TRBJ2-1, with 7 positions matching TRBD2. Losses at the gene ends were 0 bases for V and 5 bases for J; bases not matched to a gene: 5. This CDR3 region has 15 residues. Germline CDR1 reads SGHRS; CDR2 reads YFSETQ. The CDR3 here is CASSLDIAGHNEQFF. The CDR3 DNA is TGCGCCAGCAGCTTGGATATAGCGGGCCACAATGAGCAGTTCTTC.

The rearrangement joins TRBV6-1 to TRBJ2-4, with 8 bases aligning to TRBD1. The CDR3 extends over 16 amino acids. Unmatched junction bases numbered 8, after V lost 3 bases and J lost 4 bases. Germline lookup yields CDR1 MNHNS and CDR2 SASEGT. CDR3 in DNA: TGTGCCAGCAGTGAGGGCAGGGGGCAGTGGAAAAACATTCAGTACTTC. Protein sequence: CASSEGRGQWKNIQYF.

The sample holds one count of this clone. J is TRBJ1-2 and V is TRBV5-4, with D perhaps matching TRBD1 (5 bases). The CDR3 sequence is 13 residues long. CDR1 SGHNT and CDR2 YYREEE come from the germline V gene (reference sequence). Trimming stripped 5 bases from V and 4 bases from J, with 12 bases between. CDR3 nucleotide sequence: TGTGCCAGCAGGCCCTGGGACGTCTATGGCTACACCTTC. Amino acids: CASRPWDVYGYTF.

The chain has TRBV6-5 and TRBJ2-1; D gene unclear. Germline V gene lookup returns CDR1 MNHEY and CDR2 SVGAGI. The CDR3 extends over 12 amino acids. Deletions cut 5 bases from V and 12 bases from J, with 14 bases between. The CDR3 here is CASSPIKGRQFF. The CDR3 region has the DNA TGTGCCAGCAGTCCAATAAAAGGGCGGCAGTTCTTC.

This rearrangement joins TRBV7-9 to TRBJ2-1, with 10 bases fitting TRBD2. The CDR3 covers 16 residues. V shed 0 bases, J shed 8 bases, and the junction held 7 bases outside the gene matches. The germline V gene has CDR1 SEHNR and CDR2 FQNEAQ (reference sequence). CDR3 DNA: TGTGCCAGCAGCTTAGCCGCTAGCGGGAGTCTCGATGAGCAGTTCTTC. It is translated as CASSLAASGSLDEQFF. Full variable domain (remainder filled in from reference TRBV7-9 and TRBJ2-1): DTGVSQNPRHKITKRGQNVTFRCDPISEHNRLYWYRQTLGQGPEFLTYFQNEAQLEKSRLLSDRFSAERPKGSFSTLEIQRTEQGDSAMYLCASSLAASGSLDEQFFGPGTRLTVL.

The chain uses TRBV5-1 and TRBJ2-3; the D gene is possibly TRBD1 (8 bases). V lost 0 bases, J lost 2 bases, and 16 bases lay in between. The germline gives CDR1 SGHRS, CDR2 YFSETQ. The CDR3 contains 17 residues. Here the CDR3 DNA reads TGCGCCAGCAGCTTGGGGGAGGGGACAGGTCCCACAGATACGCAGTATTTT. Its translation: CASSLGEGTGPTDTQYF.

The gene calls are TRBV7-9 and TRBJ2-7; weak D call: TRBD2 (5 bases). The CDR3 extends over 14 amino acids. Trimming stripped 1 base from V and 5 bases from J, with 12 bases between. The V gene's germline CDR1 is SEHNR and CDR2 FQNEAQ (reference sequence). CDR3 nucleotides: TGTGCCAGCAGCTTAGTGCGGGTTTGGGACGAGCAGTACTTC. This translates into CASSLVRVWDEQYF.

The chain joins TRBV11-2 to TRBJ1-1; a weak D match, TRBD1 (5 bases). The length of the CDR3 is 16 residues. The V end lost 5 bases, the J end lost 1 base, and 17 bases lay between the germline ends. CDR1 is SGHAT and CDR2 is FQNNGV in the germline V gene. CDR3 sequence (DNA): TGTGCCAGCAGCCCCTTAGGCTGGGGCGAGAACACTGAAGCTTTCTTT. Residues: CASSPLGWGENTEAFF. The whole variable domain, remainder taken from reference TRBV11-2 and TRBJ1-1, is EAGVAQSPRYKIIEKRQSVAFWCNPISGHATLYWYQQILGQGPKLLIQFQNNGVVDDSQLPKDRFSAERLKGVDSTLKIQPAKLEDSAVYLCASSPLGWGENTEAFFGQGTRLTVV.

V is TRBV7-8 and J is TRBJ2-1; either TRBD1 or TRBD2 may supply D (6 bases each). The V gene's germline CDR1 is SGHVS and CDR2 FQNEAQ. The CDR3 is made up of 15 amino acids. Trimming left V 1 base short and J 12 bases short, with 19 bases between. CDR3 in DNA: TGTGCCAGCAGCTTAGAAGGGGGGCTACTCGATTCGCAGTTCTTC. As protein: CASSLEGGLLDSQFF.

This chain uses TRBV5-1 with TRBJ2-6; D is unresolved. The V end lost 0 bases, the J end lost 3 bases, and 7 bases lay between the germline ends. This CDR3 has 15 amino acids. CDR1 and CDR2 from the germline V gene are SGHRS and YFSETQ. The CDR3 DNA reads TGCGCCAGCAGCTTGGTCGGGTTTGGGGCCAACGTCCTGACTTTC. Its protein is CASSLVGFGANVLTF.

V usage is TRBV19 and J usage is TRBJ2-2, with 10 bases fitting TRBD1. The CDR3 consists of 17 residues. Trimming cost V 5 bases and J 4 bases; bases outside gene matches: 10. Germline assignment: CDR1 LNHDA and CDR2 SQIVND (reference sequence). The DNA for the CDR3 is TGTGCCAGTAGTGCTCCCTTTAGGACAGGGGGCACCGGGGAGCTGTTTTTT. Translated: CASSAPFRTGGTGELFF.

V and J are TRBV4-2 and TRBJ2-2; 10 bases map to TRBD2. CDR3 size: 17 residues. The germline CDR1 and CDR2 sequences are LGHNA and YNFKEQ. The V gene end was trimmed by 3 bases and the J gene end by 0 bases; junction bases not matched to a gene: 4. The CDR3 region has the DNA TGTGCCAGCAGCCAGGGGACTAGCGAAACGAACACCGGGGAGCTGTTTTTT. It codes for CASSQGTSETNTGELFF.